A selection of T cell receptor beta chains follows, all from one sample in a study of T cells after yellow fever vaccination. TCRdb re-called the 5' RACE reads through MiXCR, storing one row per CDR3 protein. The sample comprises about 630,000 distinct CDR3 sequences, 9% to 15% of which are singletons, and under 15% rests with the top ten. The material sequenced was PBMCs, taken on the day of the yellow fever booster vaccination. The receptors shown here come from a man aged 25-45 years who received the YFV17D yellow fever vaccine. The CDR3 runs from the conserved cysteine through the conserved F or W. A D gene is named only where the DNA matches it firmly. A clone size is listed for some rows: how often the clone was seen (once, few, many), or a class if it is expanded.

V gene: TRBV11-2
clone size: -
D gene: -
J gene: TRBJ2-1
CDR3 protein: CASSFRGQNLLDNEQFF
CDR3 DNA: TGTGCCAGCAGCTTCCGGGGGCAGAACTTGCTAGACAATGAGCAGTTCTTC

V gene: TRBV20-1
clone size: -
D gene: -
J gene: TRBJ2-5
CDR3 protein: CSARDSRTETQYF
CDR3 DNA: TGCAGTGCTAGAGATTCTAGGACGGAGACCCAGTACTTC

V gene: TRBV12-3/TRBV12-4
clone size: -
D gene: -
J gene: TRBJ1-1
CDR3 protein: CASSSGSAFTEAFF
CDR3 DNA: TGTGCCAGCAGTTCAGGGTCGGCCTTCACTGAAGCTTTCTTT

V gene: TRBV5-5
clone size: -
D gene: TRBD1
J gene: TRBJ2-2
CDR3 protein: CASSLEAGTGYTGELFF
CDR3 DNA: TGTGCCAGCAGCTTGGAGGCCGGGACAGGGTACACCGGGGAGCTGTTTTTT

V gene: TRBV5-1
clone size: many
D gene: -
J gene: TRBJ2-7
CDR3 protein: CASSPPGHYEQYF
CDR3 DNA: TGCGCCAGCAGCCCCCCGGGCCACTACGAGCAGTACTTC

V gene: TRBV6-6
clone size: -
D gene: TRBD1
J gene: TRBJ1-5
CDR3 protein: CASHLTGIQPQHF
CDR3 DNA: TGTGCCAGCCATTTGACAGGGATTCAGCCCCAGCATTTT

V gene: TRBV6-5
clone size: -
D gene: TRBD2
J gene: TRBJ2-7
CDR3 protein: CASSSSGATYEQYF
CDR3 DNA: TGTGCCAGCAGTTCTAGCGGGGCTACCTACGAGCAGTACTTC

V gene: TRBV7-9
clone size: few
D gene: -
J gene: TRBJ1-6
CDR3 protein: CAGDLSNSPLHF
CDR3 DNA: TGTGCCGGAGACCTATCTAATTCACCCCTCCACTTT

V gene: TRBV7-6
clone size: -
D gene: TRBD2
J gene: TRBJ2-1
CDR3 protein: CASSRRPGLGYNEQFF
CDR3 DNA: TGTGCCAGCAGCCGGAGACCGGGACTAGGGTACAATGAGCAGTTCTTC

V gene: TRBV12-3/TRBV12-4
clone size: few
D gene: TRBD2
J gene: TRBJ2-7
CDR3 protein: CASSLTLAGAGGEQYF
CDR3 DNA: TGTGCCAGCAGTTTAACTCTAGCGGGAGCCGGCGGCGAGCAGTACTTC

V gene: TRBV20-1
clone size: -
D gene: -
J gene: TRBJ1-1
CDR3 protein: CSASKARGLWTEAFF
CDR3 DNA: TGCAGTGCTAGCAAGGCAAGGGGACTGTGGACTGAAGCTTTCTTT

V gene: TRBV7-2
clone size: few
D gene: TRBD2
J gene: TRBJ2-1
CDR3 protein: CASAIAGGYNEQFF
CDR3 DNA: TGTGCCAGCGCAATAGCGGGAGGTTACAATGAGCAGTTCTTC

V gene: TRBV4-2
clone size: few
D gene: -
J gene: TRBJ1-2
CDR3 protein: CASSPETVLYGYTF
CDR3 DNA: TGTGCCAGCAGCCCCGAGACAGTCCTCTATGGCTACACCTTC

V gene: TRBV20-1
clone size: -
D gene: TRBD2
J gene: TRBJ2-7
CDR3 protein: CSAGDLSYEQYF
CDR3 DNA: TGCAGCGCGGGAGATCTCTCCTACGAGCAGTACTTC

V gene: TRBV11-2
clone size: few
D gene: TRBD2
J gene: TRBJ2-1
CDR3 protein: CASSQRELGNEQFF
CDR3 DNA: TGTGCCAGCAGCCAGCGGGAGCTCGGCAATGAGCAGTTCTTC

V gene: TRBV20-1
clone size: many
D gene: TRBD2
J gene: TRBJ2-5
CDR3 protein: CSATRSGRKEETQYF
CDR3 DNA: TGCAGCGCCACAAGAAGCGGGAGGAAAGAAGAGACCCAGTACTTC

V gene: TRBV20-1
clone size: -
D gene: TRBD1
J gene: TRBJ2-6
CDR3 protein: CSARGSGTGGSGANVLTF
CDR3 DNA: TGCAGTGCTAGAGGTTCCGGGACAGGGGGATCTGGGGCCAACGTCCTGACTTTC

V gene: TRBV5-1
clone size: -
D gene: TRBD1
J gene: TRBJ2-7
CDR3 protein: CASSLDGTGMDEQYF
CDR3 DNA: TGCGCCAGCAGCTTGGACGGGACAGGCATGGACGAGCAGTACTTC

V gene: TRBV2
clone size: -
D gene: -
J gene: TRBJ2-7
CDR3 protein: CASTRGMLEQYF
CDR3 DNA: TGTGCCAGCACCAGAGGGATGTTGGAGCAGTACTTC

V gene: TRBV10-3
clone size: -
D gene: -
J gene: TRBJ2-5
CDR3 protein: CAISESSGVRTQYF
CDR3 DNA: TGTGCCATCAGTGAGTCTTCCGGAGTACGGACCCAGTACTTC

V gene: TRBV9
clone size: -
D gene: -
J gene: TRBJ1-2
CDR3 protein: CASSPVGYYGYTF
CDR3 DNA: TGTGCCAGCAGCCCCGTTGGGTACTATGGCTACACCTTC

V gene: TRBV19
clone size: -
D gene: -
J gene: TRBJ2-2
CDR3 protein: CASSGEPMNTGELFF
CDR3 DNA: TGTGCCAGTAGTGGGGAGCCGATGAACACCGGGGAGCTGTTTTTT

V gene: TRBV7-2
clone size: -
D gene: -
J gene: TRBJ2-5
CDR3 protein: CASSVRVAQETQYF
CDR3 DNA: TGTGCCAGCAGCGTCCGGGTGGCCCAAGAGACCCAGTACTTC

V gene: TRBV5-1
clone size: few
D gene: TRBD2
J gene: TRBJ2-5
CDR3 protein: CASSLAGSGVIQETQYF
CDR3 DNA: TGCGCCAGCAGCTTGGCGGGGAGCGGGGTAATACAAGAGACCCAGTACTTC

V gene: TRBV11-2
clone size: -
D gene: -
J gene: TRBJ2-7
CDR3 protein: CASSLGFGTYEQYF
CDR3 DNA: TGTGCCAGCAGCTTAGGTTTCGGAACCTACGAGCAGTACTTC

V gene: TRBV10-3
clone size: few
D gene: -
J gene: TRBJ1-6
CDR3 protein: CAIKVESDSPLHF
CDR3 DNA: TGTGCCATCAAAGTCGAATCGGATTCACCCCTCCACTTT

V gene: TRBV6-1
clone size: -
D gene: TRBD2
J gene: TRBJ2-7
CDR3 protein: CASSTYSGSSYEQYF
CDR3 DNA: TGTGCCAGCAGTACCTATAGCGGGAGCTCCTACGAGCAGTACTTC